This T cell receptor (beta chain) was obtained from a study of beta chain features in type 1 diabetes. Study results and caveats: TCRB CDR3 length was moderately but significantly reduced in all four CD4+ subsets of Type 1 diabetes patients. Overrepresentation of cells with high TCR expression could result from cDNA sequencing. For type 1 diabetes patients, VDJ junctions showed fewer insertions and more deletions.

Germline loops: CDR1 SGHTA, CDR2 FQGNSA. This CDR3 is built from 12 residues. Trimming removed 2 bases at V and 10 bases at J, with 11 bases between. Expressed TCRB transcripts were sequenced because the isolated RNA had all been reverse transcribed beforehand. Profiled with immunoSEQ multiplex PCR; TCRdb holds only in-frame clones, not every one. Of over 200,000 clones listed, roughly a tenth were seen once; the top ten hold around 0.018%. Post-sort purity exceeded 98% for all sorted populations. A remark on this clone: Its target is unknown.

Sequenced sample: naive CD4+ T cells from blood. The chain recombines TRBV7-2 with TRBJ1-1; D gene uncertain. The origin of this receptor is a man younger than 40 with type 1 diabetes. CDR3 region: CASSLSGRRAFF. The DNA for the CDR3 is TGTGCCAGCAGCTTAAGCGGGCGGAGAGCTTTCTTT.